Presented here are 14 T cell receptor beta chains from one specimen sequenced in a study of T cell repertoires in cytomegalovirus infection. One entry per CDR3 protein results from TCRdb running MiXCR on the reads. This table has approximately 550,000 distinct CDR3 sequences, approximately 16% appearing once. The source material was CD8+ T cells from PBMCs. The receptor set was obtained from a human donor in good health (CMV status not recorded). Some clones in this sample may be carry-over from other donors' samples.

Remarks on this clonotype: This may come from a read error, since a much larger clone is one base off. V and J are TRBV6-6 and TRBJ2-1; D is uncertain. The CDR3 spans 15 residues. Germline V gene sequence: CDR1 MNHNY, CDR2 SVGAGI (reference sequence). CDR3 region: CARSYSGSPNNEQFF. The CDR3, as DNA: TGTGCCAGAAGTTACTCCGGTTCCCCGAACAATGAGCAGTTCTTC.

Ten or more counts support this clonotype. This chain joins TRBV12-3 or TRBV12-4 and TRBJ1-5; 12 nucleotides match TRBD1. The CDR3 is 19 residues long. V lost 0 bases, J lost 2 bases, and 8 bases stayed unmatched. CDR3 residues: CASSLAGTGGGFGNQPQHF. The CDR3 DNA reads TGTGCCAGCAGTTTAGCTGGGACAGGGGGCGGTTTTGGCAATCAGCCCCAGCATTTT.

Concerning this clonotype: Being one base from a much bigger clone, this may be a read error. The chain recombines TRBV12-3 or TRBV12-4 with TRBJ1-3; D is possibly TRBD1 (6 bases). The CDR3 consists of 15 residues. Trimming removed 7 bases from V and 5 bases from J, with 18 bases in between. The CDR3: CASTGQSGIRNTIYF. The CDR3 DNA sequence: TGTGCCAGCACCGGACAGTCGGGGATTAGAAACACCATATATTTT.

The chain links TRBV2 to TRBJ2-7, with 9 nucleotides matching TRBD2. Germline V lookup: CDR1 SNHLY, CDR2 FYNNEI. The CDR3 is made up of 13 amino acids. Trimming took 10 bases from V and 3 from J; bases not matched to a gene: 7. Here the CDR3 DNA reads TGTGCCACCCTTAGCGGGAGAGTCTACGAGCAGTACTTC. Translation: CATLSGRVYEQYF.

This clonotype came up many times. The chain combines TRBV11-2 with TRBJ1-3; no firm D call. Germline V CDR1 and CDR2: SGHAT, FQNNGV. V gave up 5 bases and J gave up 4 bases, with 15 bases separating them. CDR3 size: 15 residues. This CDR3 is CASSLPDGLGNTIYF. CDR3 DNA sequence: TGTGCCAGCAGCCTTCCGGACGGTTTAGGAAACACCATATATTTT.

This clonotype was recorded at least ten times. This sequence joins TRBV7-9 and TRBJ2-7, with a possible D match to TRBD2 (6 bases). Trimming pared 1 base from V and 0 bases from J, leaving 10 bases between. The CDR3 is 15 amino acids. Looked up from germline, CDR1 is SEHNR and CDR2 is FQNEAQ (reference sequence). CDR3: CASSLEEGFSYEQYF. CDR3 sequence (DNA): TGTGCCAGCAGCTTAGAGGAGGGCTTCTCCTACGAGCAGTACTTC. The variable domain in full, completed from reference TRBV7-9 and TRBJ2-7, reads DTGVSQNPRHKITKRGQNVTFRCDPISEHNRLYWYRQTLGQGPEFLTYFQNEAQLEKSRLLSDRFSAERPKGSFSTLEIQRTEQGDSAMYLCASSLEEGFSYEQYFGPGTRLTVT.

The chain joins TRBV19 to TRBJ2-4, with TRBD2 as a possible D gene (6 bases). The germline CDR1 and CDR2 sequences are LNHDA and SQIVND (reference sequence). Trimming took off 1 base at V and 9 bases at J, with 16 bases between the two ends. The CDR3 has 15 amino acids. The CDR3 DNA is TGTGCCAGTAGTATAGTGGGGACCTCGGAGGGCATTCAGTACTTC. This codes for CASSIVGTSEGIQYF.

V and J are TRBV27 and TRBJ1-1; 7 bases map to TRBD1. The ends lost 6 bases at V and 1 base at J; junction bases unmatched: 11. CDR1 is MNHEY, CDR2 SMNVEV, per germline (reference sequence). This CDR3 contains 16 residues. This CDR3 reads CASRIFRTGENTEAFF. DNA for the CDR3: TGTGCCAGCAGGATCTTCAGGACAGGTGAGAACACTGAAGCTTTCTTT.

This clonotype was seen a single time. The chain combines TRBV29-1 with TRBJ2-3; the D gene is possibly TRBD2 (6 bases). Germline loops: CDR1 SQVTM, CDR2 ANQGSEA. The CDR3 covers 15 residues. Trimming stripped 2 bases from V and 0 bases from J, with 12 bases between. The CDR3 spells CSVESLAGSTDTQYF. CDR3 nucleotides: TGCAGCGTTGAATCGTTGGCGGGGAGCACAGATACGCAGTATTTT.

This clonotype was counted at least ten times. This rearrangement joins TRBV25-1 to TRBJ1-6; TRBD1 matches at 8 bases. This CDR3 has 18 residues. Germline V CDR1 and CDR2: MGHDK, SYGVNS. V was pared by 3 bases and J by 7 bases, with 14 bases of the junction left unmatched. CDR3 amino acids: CASSDVVGRGRGNSPLHF. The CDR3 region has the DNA TGTGCCAGCAGTGATGTTGTAGGCAGGGGGCGCGGGAATTCACCCCTCCACTTT.

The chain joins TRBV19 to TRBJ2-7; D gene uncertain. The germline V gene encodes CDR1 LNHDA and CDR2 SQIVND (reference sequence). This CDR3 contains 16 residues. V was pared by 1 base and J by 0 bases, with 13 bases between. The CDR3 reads CASSIVAGRSSYEQYF. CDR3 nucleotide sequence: TGTGCCAGTAGTATAGTAGCAGGAAGGAGCTCCTACGAGCAGTACTTC.

The CDR3 is CASSEGSTTGNHYNEQFF. Here the CDR3 DNA reads TGTGCCAGCAGTGAAGGCTCCACTACAGGGAACCACTACAATGAGCAGTTCTTC. V is TRBV6-1 and J is TRBJ2-1; tentative D call: TRBD1 (6 bases). From germline, CDR1 is MNHNS and CDR2 SASEGT. There are 18 residues in the CDR3. The V and J ends lost 1 base and 3 bases respectively, with 19 bases between them.

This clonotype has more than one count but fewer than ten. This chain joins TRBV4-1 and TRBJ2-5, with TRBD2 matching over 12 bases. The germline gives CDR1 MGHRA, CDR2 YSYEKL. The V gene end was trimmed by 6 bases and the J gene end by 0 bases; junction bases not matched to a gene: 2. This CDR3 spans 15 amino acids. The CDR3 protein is CASRPSGGDQETQYF. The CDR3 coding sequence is TGCGCCAGCAGGCCTAGCGGGGGGGACCAAGAGACCCAGTACTTC.

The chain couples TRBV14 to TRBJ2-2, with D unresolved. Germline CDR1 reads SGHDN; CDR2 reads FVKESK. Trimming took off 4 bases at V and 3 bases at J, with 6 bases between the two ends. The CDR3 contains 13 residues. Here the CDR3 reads CASSPRYTGELFF. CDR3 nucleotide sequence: TGTGCCAGCAGCCCGAGGTACACCGGGGAGCTGTTTTTT.